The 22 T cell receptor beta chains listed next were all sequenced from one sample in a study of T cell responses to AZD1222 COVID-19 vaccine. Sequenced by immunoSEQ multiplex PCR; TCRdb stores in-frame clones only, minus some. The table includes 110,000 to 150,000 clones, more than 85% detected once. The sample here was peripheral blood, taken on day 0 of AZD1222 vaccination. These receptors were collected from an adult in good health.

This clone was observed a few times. The CDR3: CASSPIGLANSPLHF. Here the CDR3 DNA reads TGCGCCAGCAGCCCCATAGGACTCGCCAATTCACCCCTCCACTTT. This sequence joins TRBV4-3 and TRBJ1-6, with unresolved D. Germline CDR1 LGHNA, CDR2 YSLEER. This CDR3 has 15 amino acids. V dropped 4 bases and J dropped 7 bases, with 14 bases sitting between them.

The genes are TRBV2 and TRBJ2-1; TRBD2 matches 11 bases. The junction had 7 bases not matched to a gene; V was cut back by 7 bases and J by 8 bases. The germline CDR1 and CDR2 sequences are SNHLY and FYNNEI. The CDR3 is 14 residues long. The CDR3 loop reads CASKKLAGVDEQFF. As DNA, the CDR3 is TGTGCCAGCAAAAAACTAGCGGGAGTCGATGAGCAGTTCTTC.

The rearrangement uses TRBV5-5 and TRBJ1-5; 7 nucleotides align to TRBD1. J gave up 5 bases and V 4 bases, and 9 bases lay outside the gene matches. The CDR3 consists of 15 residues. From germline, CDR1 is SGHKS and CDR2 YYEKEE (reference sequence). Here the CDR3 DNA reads TGTGCCAGCAGCCCGGAGAGGGACAGATATCAGCCCCAGCATTTT. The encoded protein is CASSPERDRYQPQHF.

The CDR3 reads CASSLTGVETGELFF. CDR3 sequence (DNA): TGTGCCAGCAGTTTGACAGGGGTGGAGACCGGGGAGCTGTTTTTT. The V and J genes are TRBV6-2 or TRBV6-3 and TRBJ2-2, with 8 bases aligning to TRBD1. With V trimmed by 4 bases and J by 5 bases, 6 bases remained unmatched. CDR1 and CDR2 from the germline V gene are MNHEY and SVGEGT. The CDR3 spans 15 residues.

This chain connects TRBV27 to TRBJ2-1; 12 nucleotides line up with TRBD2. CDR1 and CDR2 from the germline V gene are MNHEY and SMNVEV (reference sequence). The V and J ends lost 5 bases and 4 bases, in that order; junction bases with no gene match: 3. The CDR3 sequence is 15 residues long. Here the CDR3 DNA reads TGTGCCAGCAGTCTAGCGGGAGGGCCTTACAATGAGCAGTTCTTC. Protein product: CASSLAGGPYNEQFF.

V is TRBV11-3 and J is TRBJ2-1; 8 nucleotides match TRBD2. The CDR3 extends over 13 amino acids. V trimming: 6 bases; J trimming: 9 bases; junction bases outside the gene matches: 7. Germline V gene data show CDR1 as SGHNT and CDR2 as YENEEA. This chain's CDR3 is CASSVSGGAEQFF. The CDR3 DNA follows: TGTGCCAGCAGTGTAAGCGGGGGAGCTGAGCAGTTCTTC.

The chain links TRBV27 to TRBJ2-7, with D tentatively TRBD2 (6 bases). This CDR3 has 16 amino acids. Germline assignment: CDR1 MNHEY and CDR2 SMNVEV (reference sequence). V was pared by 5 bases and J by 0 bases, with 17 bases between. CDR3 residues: CASSPRPSVSSYEQYF. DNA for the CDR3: TGTGCCAGCAGTCCCAGACCTAGCGTAAGCTCCTACGAGCAGTACTTC.

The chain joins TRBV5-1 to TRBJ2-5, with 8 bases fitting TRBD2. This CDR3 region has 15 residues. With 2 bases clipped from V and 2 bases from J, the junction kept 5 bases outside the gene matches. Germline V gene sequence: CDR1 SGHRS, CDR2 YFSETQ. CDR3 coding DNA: TGCGCCAGCAGCTTCAGTCCGGGGGGGCAAGAGACCCAGTACTTC. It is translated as CASSFSPGGQETQYF.

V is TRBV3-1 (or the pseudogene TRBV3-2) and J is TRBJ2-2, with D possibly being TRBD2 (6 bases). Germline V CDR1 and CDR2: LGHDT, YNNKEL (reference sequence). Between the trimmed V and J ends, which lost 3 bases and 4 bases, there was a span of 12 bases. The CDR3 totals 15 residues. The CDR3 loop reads CASSQGSAGTGELFF. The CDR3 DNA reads TGTGCCAGCAGCCAGGGATCAGCGGGCACCGGGGAGCTGTTTTTT.

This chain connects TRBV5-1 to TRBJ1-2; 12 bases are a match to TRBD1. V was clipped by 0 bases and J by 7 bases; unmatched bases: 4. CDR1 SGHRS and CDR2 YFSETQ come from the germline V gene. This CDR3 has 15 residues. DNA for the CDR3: TGCGCCAGCAGCTTGGGGGACAGGGGGCGCGGTGGCTACACCTTC. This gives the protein CASSLGDRGRGGYTF.

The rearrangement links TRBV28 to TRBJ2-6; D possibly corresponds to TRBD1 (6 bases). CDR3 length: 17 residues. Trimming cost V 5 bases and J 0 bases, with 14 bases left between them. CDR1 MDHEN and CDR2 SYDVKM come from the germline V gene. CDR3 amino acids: CASSAQGSYSGANVLTF. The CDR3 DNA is TGTGCCAGCAGTGCACAGGGTTCCTACTCTGGGGCCAACGTCCTGACTTTC.

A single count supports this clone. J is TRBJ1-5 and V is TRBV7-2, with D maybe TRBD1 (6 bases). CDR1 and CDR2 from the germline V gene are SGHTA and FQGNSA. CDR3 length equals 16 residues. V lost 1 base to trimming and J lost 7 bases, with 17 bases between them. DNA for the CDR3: TGTGCCAGCAGCTTAGTGGGGAGAGGGGGAAACCAGCCCCAGCATTTT. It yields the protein CASSLVGRGGNQPQHF. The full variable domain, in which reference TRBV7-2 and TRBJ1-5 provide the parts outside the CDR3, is GAGVSQSPSNKVTEKGKDVELRCDPISGHTALYWYRQSLGQGLEFLIYFQGNSAPDKSGLPSDRFSAERTGGSVSTLTIQRTQQEDSAVYLCASSLVGRGGNQPQHFGDGTRLSIL.

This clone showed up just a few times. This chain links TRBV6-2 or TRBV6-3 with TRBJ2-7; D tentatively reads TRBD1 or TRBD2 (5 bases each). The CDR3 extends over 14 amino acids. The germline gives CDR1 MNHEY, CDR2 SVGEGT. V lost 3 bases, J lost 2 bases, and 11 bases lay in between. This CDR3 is CASSYRDGAYEQYF. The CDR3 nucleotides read TGTGCCAGCAGTTATAGGGACGGGGCCTACGAGCAGTACTTC.

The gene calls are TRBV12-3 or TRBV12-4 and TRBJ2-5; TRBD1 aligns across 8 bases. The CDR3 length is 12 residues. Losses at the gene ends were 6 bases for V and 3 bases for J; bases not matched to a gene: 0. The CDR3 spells CASRTGEETQYF. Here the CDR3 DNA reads TGTGCCAGCAGGACAGGGGAAGAGACCCAGTACTTC.

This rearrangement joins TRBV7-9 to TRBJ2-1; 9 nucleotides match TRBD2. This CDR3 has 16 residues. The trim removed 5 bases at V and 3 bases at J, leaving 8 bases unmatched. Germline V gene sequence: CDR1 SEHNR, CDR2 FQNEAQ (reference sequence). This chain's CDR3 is CASSRKGGRDYNEQFF. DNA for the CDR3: TGTGCCAGCAGCAGAAAGGGCGGGAGGGACTACAATGAGCAGTTCTTC.

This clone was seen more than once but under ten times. CDR3 bases: TGTGCCAGCAGCCAAGATACGGCTAGGAGGGAGACCCAGTACTTC. It codes for CASSQDTARRETQYF. This sequence joins TRBV3-1 (or the pseudogene TRBV3-2) and TRBJ2-5, with D tentatively TRBD2 (5 bases). V was trimmed by 0 bases and J by 5 bases, leaving 13 bases between them. This CDR3 has 15 residues. Germline V gives CDR1 LGHDT, CDR2 YNNKEL (reference sequence).

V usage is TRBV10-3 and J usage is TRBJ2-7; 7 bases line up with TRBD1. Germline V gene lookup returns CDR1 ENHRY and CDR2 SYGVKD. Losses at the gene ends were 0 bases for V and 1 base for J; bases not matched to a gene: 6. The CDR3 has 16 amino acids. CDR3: CAISESPGGRSYEQYF. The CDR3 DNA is TGTGCCATCAGTGAGTCCCCAGGGGGTAGATCCTACGAGCAGTACTTC.

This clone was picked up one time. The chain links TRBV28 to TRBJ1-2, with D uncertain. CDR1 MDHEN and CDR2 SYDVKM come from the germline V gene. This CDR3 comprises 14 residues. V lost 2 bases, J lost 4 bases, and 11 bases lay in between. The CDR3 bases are TGTGCCAGCAGTTTAGCGATCCGAAGCTATGGCTACACCTTC. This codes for CASSLAIRSYGYTF.

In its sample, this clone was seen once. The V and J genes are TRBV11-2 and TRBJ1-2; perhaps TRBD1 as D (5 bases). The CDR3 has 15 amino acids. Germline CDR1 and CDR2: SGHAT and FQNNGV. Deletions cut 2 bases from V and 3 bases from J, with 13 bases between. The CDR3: CASSLSAGTYYGYTF. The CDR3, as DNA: TGTGCCAGCAGCTTATCGGCAGGGACCTACTATGGCTACACCTTC.

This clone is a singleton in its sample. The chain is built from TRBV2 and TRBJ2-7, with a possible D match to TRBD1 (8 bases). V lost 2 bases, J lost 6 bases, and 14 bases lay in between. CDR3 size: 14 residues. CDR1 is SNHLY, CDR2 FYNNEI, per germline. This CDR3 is CASSESTGEGEQYF. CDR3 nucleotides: TGTGCCAGCAGTGAATCGACAGGGGAGGGCGAGCAGTACTTC.

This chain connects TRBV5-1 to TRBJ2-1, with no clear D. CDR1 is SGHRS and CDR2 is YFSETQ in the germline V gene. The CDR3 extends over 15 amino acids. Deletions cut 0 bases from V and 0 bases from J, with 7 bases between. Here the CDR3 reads CASSLGSFSYNEQFF. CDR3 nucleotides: TGCGCCAGCAGCTTGGGGTCCTTCTCCTACAATGAGCAGTTCTTC. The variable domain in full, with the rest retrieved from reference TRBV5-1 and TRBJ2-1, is KAGVTQTPRYLIKTRGQQVTLSCSPISGHRSVSWYQQTPGQGLQFLFEYFSETQRNKGNFPGRFSGRQFSNSRSEMNVSTLELGDSALYLCASSLGSFSYNEQFFGPGTRLTVL.

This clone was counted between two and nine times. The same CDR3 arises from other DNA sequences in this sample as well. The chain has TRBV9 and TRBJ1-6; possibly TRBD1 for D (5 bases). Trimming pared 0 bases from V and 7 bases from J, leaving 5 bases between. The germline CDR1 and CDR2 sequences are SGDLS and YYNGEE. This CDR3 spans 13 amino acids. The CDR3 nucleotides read TGTGCCAGCAGCGTAGAGGGGAATTCACCCCTCCACTTT. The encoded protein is CASSVEGNSPLHF. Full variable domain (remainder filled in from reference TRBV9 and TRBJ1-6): DSGVTQTPKHLITATGQRVTLRCSPRSGDLSVYWYQQSLDQGLQFLIQYYNGEERAKGNILERFSAQQFPDLHSELNLSSLELGDSALYFCASSVEGNSPLHFGNGTRLTVT.